The entry below gives a single TCR beta chain sequence along with its context. Its antigen is as yet unknown. As to time point: newly diagnosed GD, antithyroid drugs for less than 3 months. Construction of the TCR library relied on RNA isolated from PBMCs. The data stem from a study of regulatory T cells in long-lasting Graves disease. The CDR3 consists of 15 residues. V was cut by 4 bases and J by 2 bases, with 15 bases left in between. Germline V gene lookup returns CDR1 SGHRS and CDR2 YFSETQ. According to the study, TCR beta libraries were built with iRepertoire HTBI primers and CDR3-region Arm-PCR. TCRdb fed the multiplex PCR reads into MiXCR, producing one record per CDR3 protein. This sample yields about 450,000 distinct CDR3 sequences, of which about 15% are seen a single time; over 15% belongs to the top ten. Study outcomes and limitations: Persistent disease was characterized by preferential usage of TRBV28, TRBJ1-2 and TRBJ2-5. Peripheral blood, not thyroid tissue, was the sole material studied.

This sample also appeared in a second study, on T cells in Graves' hyperthyroidism and ophthalmopathy. From that second work: Diagnostic decisions used clinical symptoms, serum thyroxine and TRAb, thyroid ultrasound and orbital computed tomography. The primer set for the first-round RT-PCR of the TCR CDR3 was HTBI.

The material sequenced was peripheral blood mononuclear cells (PBMCs), taken at new diagnosis, from a patient treated with antithyroid drugs. J is TRBJ2-5 and V is TRBV5-1, with D unclear. The sequence came from a woman aged 45-60 years with Graves disease. CDR3 in DNA: TGCGCCAGCAGCCTCACAGAAGCTGAACAAGAGACCCAGTACTTC. It is translated as CASSLTEAEQETQYF.